Presented here are 23 T cell receptor beta chains from one specimen sequenced in a study of OX40 agonist ivuxolimab in advanced cancers. Sequencing was performed with immunoSEQ multiplex PCR; in TCRdb, only in-frame clones are kept and a portion is missing. The sample yields some 48,000 clones, around 90% seen once. Specimen: CD4+ or CD8+ T cells sorted from blood, collected in a trial of the OX40 agonist ivuxolimab. The receptor set was obtained from an adult with an advanced solid tumor such as melanoma, head and neck, liver or kidney cancer.

The gene calls are TRBV5-4 and TRBJ1-1; the D gene is possibly TRBD1 (5 bases). Germline CDR1 is SGHNT and CDR2 is YYREEE (reference sequence). V shed 3 bases and J shed 5 bases, with 14 bases lying between them. The CDR3 is 14 residues long. The CDR3 reads CASSSYRRGTEAFF. For the CDR3, the DNA is TGTGCCAGCAGCTCATACAGGCGTGGGACTGAAGCTTTCTTT.

The genes are TRBV6-1 and TRBJ1-5; D is undetermined. The CDR3 length is 12 residues. Germline CDR1 is MNHNS and CDR2 is SASEGT. V was pared by 3 bases and J by 5 bases, with 5 bases between. DNA of the CDR3: TGTGCCAGCAGTGAGTTATATCAGCCCCAGCATTTT. Its translation is CASSELYQPQHF.

This chain connects TRBV6-5 to TRBJ2-5; no definite D call. Germline values: CDR1 MNHEY, CDR2 SVGAGI. CDR3 length: 11 amino acids. Trimming left V 4 bases short and J 5 bases short, with 5 bases between. CDR3 in amino acids: CASSFRETQYF. CDR3 coding DNA: TGTGCCAGCAGTTTTAGGGAGACCCAGTACTTC.

The chain couples TRBV5-6 to TRBJ2-1; D unclear. This CDR3 region has 14 residues. Deletions cut 1 base from V and 0 bases from J, with 5 bases between. The V gene's germline CDR1 is SGHDT and CDR2 YYEEEE. CDR3 sequence reads: CASSLFSSYNEQFF. CDR3 sequence (DNA): TGTGCCAGCAGCTTGTTCAGCTCCTACAATGAGCAGTTCTTC. The complete variable domain, with remaining parts taken from reference TRBV5-6 and TRBJ2-1, reads DAGVTQSPTHLIKTRGQQVTLRCSPKSGHDTVSWYQQALGQGPQFIFQYYEEEERQRGNFPDRFSGHQFPNYSSELNVNALLLGDSALYLCASSLFSSYNEQFFGPGTRLTVL.

V and J are TRBV11-2 and TRBJ2-3, with D possibly being TRBD2 (5 bases). Germline CDR1 SGHAT, CDR2 FQNNGV. This CDR3 has 16 residues. V lost 1 base and J lost 4, with 15 bases in between. CDR3 region: CASSLVSGEGADTQYF. The CDR3 DNA is TGTGCCAGCAGCTTAGTATCCGGGGAAGGCGCAGATACGCAGTATTTT.

CDR3 residues: CASSLGEGEQYF. In DNA form, the CDR3 reads TGTGCCAGCAGCTTGGGGGAGGGCGAGCAGTACTTC. The chain couples TRBV5-6 to TRBJ2-7, with TRBD2 identical over 7 bases. The J segment lost 6 bases and the V segment lost 0 bases, leaving 0 bases of the junction unmatched. CDR1 and CDR2 from the germline V gene are SGHDT and YYEEEE. The CDR3 covers 12 residues.

This clone was detected only a few times. The V call is TRBV6-6, the J call TRBJ2-1, with 9 bases lining up with TRBD1. Germline values: CDR1 MNHNY, CDR2 SVGAGI (reference sequence). This CDR3 contains 14 residues. Trimming cost V 7 bases and J 5 bases; bases outside gene matches: 6. The CDR3 sequence: CASTSTGGNNEQFF. The DNA of the CDR3 is TGTGCCAGCACTTCGACAGGGGGGAACAATGAGCAGTTCTTC.

This clone appeared a single time. The chain has TRBV6-6 and TRBJ2-5; D gene uncertain. The CDR3 length is 15 residues. The V end was cut by 4 bases, the J end by 2 bases, with 14 bases between. In germline, CDR1 is MNHNY, CDR2 SVGAGI (reference sequence). CDR3 sequence: CASSSPWAEQETQYF. The CDR3 DNA is TGTGCCAGCAGTTCCCCGTGGGCCGAACAAGAGACCCAGTACTTC.

J is TRBJ1-5 and V is TRBV19; 7 bases match TRBD1. Germline values: CDR1 LNHDA, CDR2 SQIVND (reference sequence). The length of the CDR3 is 15 residues. The V segment lost 6 bases and the J segment 6 bases; nucleotides outside the gene matches: 11. DNA of the CDR3: TGTGCCAGTAGCACCCCACCAGACAGGGCTCAGCCCCAGCATTTT. It is translated as CASSTPPDRAQPQHF.

The gene calls are TRBV19 and TRBJ1-1; no reliable D call. V lost 2 bases, J lost 0 bases, and 7 bases lay in between. The CDR3 contains 14 residues. From germline, CDR1 is LNHDA and CDR2 SQIVND (reference sequence). The CDR3 region is CASSIKGMNTEAFF. CDR3 coding DNA: TGTGCCAGTAGTATAAAGGGAATGAACACTGAAGCTTTCTTT.

The gene calls are TRBV19 and TRBJ1-4; possible D gene TRBD1, 5 bases. The CDR3 length is 14 residues. V was cut by 5 bases and J by 6 bases, with 13 bases left in between. In germline, CDR1 is LNHDA, CDR2 SQIVND (reference sequence). Here the CDR3 reads CASSHTVGDEKLFF. As DNA, the CDR3 is TGTGCCAGTAGTCATACAGTGGGGGATGAAAAACTGTTTTTT.

This clone was counted between two and nine times. V usage is TRBV30 and J usage is TRBJ1-1; TRBD1 might be the D (5 bases). V dropped 2 bases and J dropped 6 bases, with 13 bases sitting between them. Germline values: CDR1 GTSNPN, CDR2 SVGIG (reference sequence). The length of the CDR3 is 13 residues. The CDR3 is CAWSLGGMAEAFF. CDR3 coding DNA: TGTGCCTGGAGTCTTGGGGGAATGGCTGAAGCTTTCTTT.

The CDR3 region is CASSLTGGVNTEAFF. CDR3 nucleotide sequence: TGTGCCAGCAGTCTGACAGGGGGGGTAAACACTGAAGCTTTCTTT. The genes are TRBV27 and TRBJ1-1; 9 positions match TRBD1. Germline V gives CDR1 MNHEY, CDR2 SMNVEV (reference sequence). The CDR3 runs to 15 residues. J lost 2 bases, V lost 5 bases, and 6 bases had no gene match.

The J gene is TRBJ1-2, the V gene TRBV11-3; D unclear. CDR1 SGHNT and CDR2 YENEEA come from the germline V gene. Trimming left V 7 bases short and J 0 bases short, with 21 bases between. The CDR3 contains 17 residues. The CDR3 reads CASIKEVSVTANYGYTF. The CDR3 nucleotides read TGTGCCAGCATCAAAGAGGTGAGTGTCACCGCTAACTATGGCTACACCTTC.

Comments on this clone: The germline gene is not matched at one end of the junction; a read error may be the cause. The chain is built from TRBV5-3 and TRBJ1-4; TRBD1 matches at 11 bases. TRBV5-3 is an ORF; its function is uncertain. This CDR3 comprises 12 residues. CDR3 nucleotide sequence: TGTGCCAGAAGCCGGGGACAGGGGGTTGGGGTTTTT. Encoded protein: CARSRGQGVGVF.

The chain is built from TRBV27 and TRBJ2-1; 14 nucleotides agree with TRBD2. The CDR3 sequence is 15 residues long. CDR1 and CDR2 (germline): MNHEY, SMNVEV (reference sequence). V trimming: 0 bases; J trimming: 12 bases; junction bases outside the gene matches: 4. CDR3 protein: CASSLSTSGGASQFF. CDR3 sequence (DNA): TGTGCCAGCAGTTTATCGACTAGCGGGGGGGCCTCGCAGTTCTTC.

The genes are TRBV7-6 and TRBJ2-7, with TRBD1 matching over 9 bases. The CDR3 spans 16 residues. V gave up 5 bases and J gave up 2 bases; unmatched junction bases: 10. CDR1 is SGHVS and CDR2 is FNYEAQ in the germline V gene. The CDR3 region is CASSPSGTGRAYEQYF. CDR3 DNA sequence: TGTGCCAGCAGCCCCTCCGGGACAGGGAGGGCCTACGAGCAGTACTTC. The full variable domain, completed using reference TRBV7-6 and TRBJ2-7, is GAGVSQSPRYKVTKRGQDVALRCDPISGHVSLYWYRQALGQGPEFLTYFNYEAQQDKSGLPNDRFSAERPEGSISTLTIQRTEQRDSAMYRCASSPSGTGRAYEQYFGPGTRLTVT.

This chain uses TRBV9 with TRBJ1-4; D not certain. The CDR3 consists of 15 residues. The V and J ends lost 0 bases and 6 bases respectively, with 12 bases between them. Looked up from germline, CDR1 is SGDLS and CDR2 is YYNGEE. The CDR3 region has the DNA TGTGCCAGCAGCGTAGAGCCGGAGTGGGATGAAAAACTGTTTTTT. Protein: CASSVEPEWDEKLFF.

The gene calls are TRBV14 and TRBJ2-5; D is perhaps TRBD1 (6 bases). The CDR3 extends over 14 amino acids. Germline V gene sequence: CDR1 SGHDN, CDR2 FVKESK. Trimming left V 0 bases short and J 4 bases short, with 9 bases between. Here the CDR3 reads CASSQDRGGETQYF. DNA for the CDR3: TGTGCCAGCAGCCAAGATCGAGGGGGAGAGACCCAGTACTTC.

The chain carries TRBV11-2 and TRBJ2-3; 10 bases are shared with TRBD2. The V gene end was trimmed by 5 bases and the J gene end by 2 bases; junction bases not matched to a gene: 7. Germline CDR1 SGHAT, CDR2 FQNNGV. This CDR3 region has 16 residues. The CDR3: CASSPSGGAFTDTQYF. In DNA form, the CDR3 reads TGTGCCAGCAGCCCAAGCGGGGGGGCTTTCACAGATACGCAGTATTTT.

The chain combines TRBV19 with TRBJ1-2; 8 nucleotides line up with TRBD1. Germline CDR1 reads LNHDA; CDR2 reads SQIVND (reference sequence). The CDR3 has 13 amino acids. The V gene end was trimmed by 8 bases and the J gene end by 8 bases; junction bases not matched to a gene: 10. The CDR3 protein is CASEPGQDWGYTF. In DNA form, the CDR3 reads TGTGCCAGTGAACCGGGACAGGATTGGGGCTACACCTTC.

The chain combines TRBV13 with TRBJ2-2; D is possibly TRBD1 (6 bases). V lost 7 bases, J lost 1 base, and 13 bases lay in between. Germline CDR1 reads PRHDT; CDR2 reads FYEKMQ (reference sequence). This CDR3 is 15 amino acids long. CDR3 protein: CASILQGENTGELFF. DNA of the CDR3: TGTGCCAGCATCCTACAGGGCGAGAACACCGGGGAGCTGTTTTTT.

The V call is TRBV11-3, the J call TRBJ2-2; D may match TRBD1 or TRBD2 (5 bases each). This CDR3 comprises 15 residues. V gave up 4 bases and J gave up 4 bases, with 13 bases separating them. In germline, CDR1 is SGHNT, CDR2 YENEEA. In DNA form, the CDR3 reads TGTGCCAGCAGCTCACGGGACCAGGGCACCGGGGAGCTGTTTTTT. This sequence encodes CASSSRDQGTGELFF.